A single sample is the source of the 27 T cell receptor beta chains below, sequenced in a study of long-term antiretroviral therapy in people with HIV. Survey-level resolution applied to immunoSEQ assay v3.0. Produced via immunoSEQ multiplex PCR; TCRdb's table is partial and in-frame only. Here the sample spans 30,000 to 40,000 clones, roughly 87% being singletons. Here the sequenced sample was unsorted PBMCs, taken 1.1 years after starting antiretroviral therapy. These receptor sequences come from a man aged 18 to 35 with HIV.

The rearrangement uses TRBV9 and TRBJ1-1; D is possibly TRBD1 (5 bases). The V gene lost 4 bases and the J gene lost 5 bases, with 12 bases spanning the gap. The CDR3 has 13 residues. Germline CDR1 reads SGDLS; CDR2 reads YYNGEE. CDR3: CASSTGGGTEAFF. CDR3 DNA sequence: TGTGCCAGCAGCACGGGGGGAGGTACTGAAGCTTTCTTT. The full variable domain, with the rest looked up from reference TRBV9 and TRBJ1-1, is DSGVTQTPKHLITATGQRVTLRCSPRSGDLSVYWYQQSLDQGLQFLIQYYNGEERAKGNILERFSAQQFPDLHSELNLSSLELGDSALYFCASSTGGGTEAFFGQGTRLTVV.

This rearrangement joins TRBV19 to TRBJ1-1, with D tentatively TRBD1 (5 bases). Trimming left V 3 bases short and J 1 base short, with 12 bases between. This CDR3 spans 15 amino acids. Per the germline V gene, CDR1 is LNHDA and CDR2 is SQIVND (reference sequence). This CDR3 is CASSISGGENTEAFF. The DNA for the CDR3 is TGTGCCAGTAGTATTTCGGGGGGAGAGAACACTGAAGCTTTCTTT.

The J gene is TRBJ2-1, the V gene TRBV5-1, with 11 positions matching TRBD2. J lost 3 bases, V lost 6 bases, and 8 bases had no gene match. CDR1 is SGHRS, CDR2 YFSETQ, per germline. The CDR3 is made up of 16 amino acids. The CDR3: CASTAIAGGNYNEQFF. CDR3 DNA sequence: TGCGCCAGCACCGCGATAGCGGGAGGGAACTACAATGAGCAGTTCTTC.

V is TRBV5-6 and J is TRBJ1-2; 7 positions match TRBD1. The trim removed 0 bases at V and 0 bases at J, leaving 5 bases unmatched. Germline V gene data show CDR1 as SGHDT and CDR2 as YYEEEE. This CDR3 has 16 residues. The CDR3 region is CASSLVGTETNYGYTF. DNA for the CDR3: TGTGCCAGCAGCTTGGTTGGGACAGAAACTAACTATGGCTACACCTTC.

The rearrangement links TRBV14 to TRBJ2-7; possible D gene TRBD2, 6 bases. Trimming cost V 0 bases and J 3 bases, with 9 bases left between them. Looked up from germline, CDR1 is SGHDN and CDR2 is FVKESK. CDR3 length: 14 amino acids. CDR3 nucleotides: TGTGCCAGCAGCCAAGACCCGGGAGACTACGAGCAGTACTTC. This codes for CASSQDPGDYEQYF. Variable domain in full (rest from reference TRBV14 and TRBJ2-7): EAGVTQFPSHSVIEKGQTVTLRCDPISGHDNLYWYRRVMGKEIKFLLHFVKESKQDESGMPNNRFLAERTGGTYSTLKVQPAELEDSGVYFCASSQDPGDYEQYFGPGTRLTVT.

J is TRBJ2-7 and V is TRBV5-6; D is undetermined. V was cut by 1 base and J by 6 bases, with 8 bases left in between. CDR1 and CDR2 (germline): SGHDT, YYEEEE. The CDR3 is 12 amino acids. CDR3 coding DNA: TGTGCCAGCAGCTTGTTCCCTGGCGAGCAGTACTTC. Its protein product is CASSLFPGEQYF.

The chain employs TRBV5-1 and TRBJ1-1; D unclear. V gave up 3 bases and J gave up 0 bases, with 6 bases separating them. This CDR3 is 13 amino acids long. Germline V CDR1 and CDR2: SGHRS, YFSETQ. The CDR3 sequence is CASSSGMNTEAFF. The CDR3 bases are TGCGCCAGCAGCTCGGGCATGAACACTGAAGCTTTCTTT.

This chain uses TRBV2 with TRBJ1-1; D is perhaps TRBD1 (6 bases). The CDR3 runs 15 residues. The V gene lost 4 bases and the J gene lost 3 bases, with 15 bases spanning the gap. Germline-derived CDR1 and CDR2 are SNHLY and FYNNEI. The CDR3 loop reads CASSAWGRRDTEAFF. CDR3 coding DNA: TGTGCCAGCAGTGCGTGGGGGCGAAGGGACACTGAAGCTTTCTTT.

CDR3 DNA sequence: TGTGCCAGCAGCTTAGCAGGGACAGTGGCACTCGATGAGCAGTTCTTC. Translated: CASSLAGTVALDEQFF. The chain has TRBV11-3 and TRBJ2-1, with TRBD1 matching over 7 bases. V lost 1 base, J lost 8 bases, and 11 bases stayed unmatched. The CDR3 consists of 16 residues. The germline V gene encodes CDR1 SGHNT and CDR2 YENEEA.

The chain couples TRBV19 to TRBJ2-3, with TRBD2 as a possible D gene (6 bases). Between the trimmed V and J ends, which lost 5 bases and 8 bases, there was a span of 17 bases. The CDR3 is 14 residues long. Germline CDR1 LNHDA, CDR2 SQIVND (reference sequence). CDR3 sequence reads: CASSATSATATQYF. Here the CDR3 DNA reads TGTGCCAGTAGTGCGACTAGTGCCACGGCTACGCAGTATTTT.

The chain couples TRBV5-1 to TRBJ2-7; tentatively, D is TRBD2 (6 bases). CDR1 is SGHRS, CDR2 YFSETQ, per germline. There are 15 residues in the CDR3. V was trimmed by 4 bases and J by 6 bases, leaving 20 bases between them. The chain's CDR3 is CASSAGLPGLSEQYF. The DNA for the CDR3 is TGCGCCAGCAGCGCGGGACTCCCGGGCTTAAGCGAGCAGTACTTC. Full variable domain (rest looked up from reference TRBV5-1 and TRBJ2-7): KAGVTQTPRYLIKTRGQQVTLSCSPISGHRSVSWYQQTPGQGLQFLFEYFSETQRNKGNFPGRFSGRQFSNSRSEMNVSTLELGDSALYLCASSAGLPGLSEQYFGPGTRLTVT.

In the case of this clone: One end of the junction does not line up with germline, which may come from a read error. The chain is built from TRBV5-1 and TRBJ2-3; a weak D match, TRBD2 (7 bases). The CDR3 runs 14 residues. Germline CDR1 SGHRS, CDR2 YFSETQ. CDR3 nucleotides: TGCGCCAGCAGCCAGCAACAGGGTGGGCGGGAGCTAGGTTTT. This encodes CASSQQQGGRELGF. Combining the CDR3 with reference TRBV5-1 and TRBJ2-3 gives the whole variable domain KAGVTQTPRYLIKTRGQQVTLSCSPISGHRSVSWYQQTPGQGLQFLFEYFSETQRNKGNFPGRFSGRQFSNSRSEMNVSTLELGDSALYLCASSQQQGGRELGFGPGTRLTVL.

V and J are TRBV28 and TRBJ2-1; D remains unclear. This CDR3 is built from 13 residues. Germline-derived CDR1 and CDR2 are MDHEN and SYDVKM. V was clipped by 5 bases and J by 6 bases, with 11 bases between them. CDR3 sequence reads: CASSRLSPNEQFF. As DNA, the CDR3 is TGTGCCAGCAGTCGCCTATCTCCCAATGAGCAGTTCTTC.

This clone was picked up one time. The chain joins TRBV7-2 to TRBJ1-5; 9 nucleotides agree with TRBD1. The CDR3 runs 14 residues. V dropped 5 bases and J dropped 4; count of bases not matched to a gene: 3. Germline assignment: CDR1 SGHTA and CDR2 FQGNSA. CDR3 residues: CASSPDRGNQPQHF. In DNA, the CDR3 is TGTGCCAGCAGCCCTGACAGGGGGAATCAGCCCCAGCATTTT.

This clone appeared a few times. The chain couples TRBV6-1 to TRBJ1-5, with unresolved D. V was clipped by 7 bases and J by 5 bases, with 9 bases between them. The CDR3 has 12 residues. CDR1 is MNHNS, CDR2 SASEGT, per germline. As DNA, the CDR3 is TGTGCCAGCAATCCTAACGATCAGCCCCAGCATTTT. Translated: CASNPNDQPQHF.

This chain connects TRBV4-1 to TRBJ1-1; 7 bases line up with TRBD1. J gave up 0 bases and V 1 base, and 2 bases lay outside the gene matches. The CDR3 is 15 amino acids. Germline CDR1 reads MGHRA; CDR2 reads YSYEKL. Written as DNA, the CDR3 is TGCGCCAGCAGCCAAGGGGACAGTCTGAACACTGAAGCTTTCTTT. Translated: CASSQGDSLNTEAFF.

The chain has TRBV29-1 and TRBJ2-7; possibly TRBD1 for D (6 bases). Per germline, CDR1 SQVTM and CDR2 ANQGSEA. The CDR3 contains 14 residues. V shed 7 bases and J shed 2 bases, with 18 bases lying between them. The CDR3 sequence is CSGGGGRLPYEQYF. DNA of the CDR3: TGCAGCGGTGGGGGCGGCAGGCTCCCCTACGAGCAGTACTTC.

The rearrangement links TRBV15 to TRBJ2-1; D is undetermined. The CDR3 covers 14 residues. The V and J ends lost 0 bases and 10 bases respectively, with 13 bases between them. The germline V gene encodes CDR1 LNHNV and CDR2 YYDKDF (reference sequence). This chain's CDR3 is CATSRDLGAPEQFF. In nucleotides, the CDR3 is TGTGCCACCAGCAGAGATCTGGGTGCCCCAGAGCAGTTCTTC. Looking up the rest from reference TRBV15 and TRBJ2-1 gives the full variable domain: DAMVIQNPRYQVTQFGKPVTLSCSQTLNHNVMYWYQQKSSQAPKLLFHYYDKDFNNEADTPDNFQSRRPNTSFCFLDIRSPGLGDTAMYLCATSRDLGAPEQFFGPGTRLTVL.

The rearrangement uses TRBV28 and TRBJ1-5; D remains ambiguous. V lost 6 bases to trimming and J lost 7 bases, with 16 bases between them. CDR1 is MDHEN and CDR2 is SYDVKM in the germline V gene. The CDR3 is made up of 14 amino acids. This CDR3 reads CASSFRRAQQPQHF. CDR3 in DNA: TGTGCCAGCAGCTTTCGACGGGCCCAGCAGCCCCAGCATTTT.

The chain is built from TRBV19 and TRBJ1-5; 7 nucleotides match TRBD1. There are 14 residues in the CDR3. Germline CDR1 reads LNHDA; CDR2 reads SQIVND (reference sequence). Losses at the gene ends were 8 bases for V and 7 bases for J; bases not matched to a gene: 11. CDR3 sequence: CASARQGGGQPQHF. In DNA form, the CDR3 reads TGTGCCAGTGCGAGACAGGGAGGGGGACAGCCCCAGCATTTT. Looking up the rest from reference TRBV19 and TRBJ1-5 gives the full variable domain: DGGITQSPKYLFRKEGQNVTLSCEQNLNHDAMYWYRQDPGQGLRLIYYSQIVNDFQKGDIAEGYSVSREKKESFPLTVTSAQKNPTAFYLCASARQGGGQPQHFGDGTRLSIL.

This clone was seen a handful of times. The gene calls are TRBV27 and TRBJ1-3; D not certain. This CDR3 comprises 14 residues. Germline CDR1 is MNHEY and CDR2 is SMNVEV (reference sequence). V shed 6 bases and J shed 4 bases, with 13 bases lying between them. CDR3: CASSTHAGGNTIYF. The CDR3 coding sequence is TGTGCCAGCAGCACTCACGCCGGGGGAAACACCATATATTTT.

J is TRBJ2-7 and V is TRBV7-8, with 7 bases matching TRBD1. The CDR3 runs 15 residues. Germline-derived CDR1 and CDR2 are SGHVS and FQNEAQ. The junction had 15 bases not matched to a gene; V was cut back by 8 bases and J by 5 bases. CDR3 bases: TGTGCCAGCCTAGATATGGACAGGATGAAGAACGAGCAGTACTTC. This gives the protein CASLDMDRMKNEQYF.

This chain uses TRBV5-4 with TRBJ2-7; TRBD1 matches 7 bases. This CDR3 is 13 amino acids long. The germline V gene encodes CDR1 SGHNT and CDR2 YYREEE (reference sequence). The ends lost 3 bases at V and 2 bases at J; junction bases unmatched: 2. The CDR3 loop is CASSSDRAYEQYF. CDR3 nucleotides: TGTGCCAGCAGCTCAGACAGGGCCTACGAGCAGTACTTC.

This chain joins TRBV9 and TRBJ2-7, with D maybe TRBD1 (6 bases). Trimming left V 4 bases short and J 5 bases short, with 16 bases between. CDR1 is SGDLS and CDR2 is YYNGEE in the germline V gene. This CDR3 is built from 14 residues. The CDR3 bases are TGTGCCAGCAGCCCCCCAGGGGATGGCCACGAGCAGTACTTC. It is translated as CASSPPGDGHEQYF.

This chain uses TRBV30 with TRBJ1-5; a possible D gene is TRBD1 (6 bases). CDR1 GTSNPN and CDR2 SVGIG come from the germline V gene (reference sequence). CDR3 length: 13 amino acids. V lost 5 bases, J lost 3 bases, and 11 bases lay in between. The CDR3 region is CAWGGGPNQPQHF. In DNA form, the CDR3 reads TGTGCCTGGGGGGGCGGCCCCAATCAGCCCCAGCATTTT.

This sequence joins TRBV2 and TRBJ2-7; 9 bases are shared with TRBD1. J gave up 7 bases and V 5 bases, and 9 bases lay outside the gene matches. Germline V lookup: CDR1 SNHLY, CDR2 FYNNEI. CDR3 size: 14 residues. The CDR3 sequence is CASSQRTGVGEQYF. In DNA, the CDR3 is TGTGCCAGCAGTCAGAGGACAGGGGTTGGGGAGCAGTACTTC.

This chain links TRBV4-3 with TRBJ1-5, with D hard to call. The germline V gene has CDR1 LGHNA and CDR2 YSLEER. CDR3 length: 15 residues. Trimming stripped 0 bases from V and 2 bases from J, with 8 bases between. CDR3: CASSQESWGNQPQHF. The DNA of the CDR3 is TGCGCCAGCAGCCAAGAGAGTTGGGGCAATCAGCCCCAGCATTTT.